This T cell receptor beta chain stems from a study of shared clonotypes between healthy human individuals. It was on ten immunoSEQ deep assay plates that unsorted PBMC DNA was sequenced. As processed by the authors: ImmunoSEQ gave junction-only sequences without quality scores, so filtering differed. Some clones are missing from TCRdb's copy, which holds only in-frame ones; the method was immunoSEQ multiplex PCR. That table supplies the V and J calls and clone size; D and trimming were determined from the DNA. The profile shows about 560,000 clones, roughly 79% of them singletons. HIV-negative, healthy adults without recent acute infections or vaccinations were the donors. V gave up 9 bases and J gave up 5 bases; unmatched junction bases: 7. This CDR3 has 13 residues. Germline CDR1 and CDR2: SGHNT and YENEEA.

What was sequenced was PBMCs. This sequence joins TRBV11-3 and TRBJ2-5, with 9 bases matching TRBD2. The sequence derives from a woman between 40 and 55 years old in good health. Some clones in this sample may be carry-over from other donors' samples. This CDR3 reads CASAGGTGETQYF. DNA of the CDR3: TGTGCCAGTGCGGGAGGGACGGGGGAGACCCAGTACTTC.